Many counts were recorded for the clone carrying this T cell receptor beta chain. Other DNA sequences in this specimen translate into the identical CDR3. Generated by immunoSEQ multiplex PCR, the TCRdb table keeps only in-frame clones and is missing some. The sample lists over 400,000 clones, about 72% occurring once. Unsorted samples relied on 89 million or so PBMCs, which served as the source of genomic DNA. The data were taken from a study of shared clonotypes between healthy human individuals. Study at large: In total, the donors were a couple of women and a few men aged 18 to 49.

V lost 3 bases and J 3 bases, leaving 8 bases between the germline ends. Germline loops: CDR1 SEHNR, CDR2 FQNEAQ (reference sequence). This CDR3 is 14 amino acids long. The TCR comes from a woman between 35 and 50 years old in good health. Some clones in this sample may be carry-over from other donors' samples. The sample taken for sequencing was PBMCs. The chain couples TRBV7-9 to TRBJ2-2, with D perhaps TRBD1 or TRBD2 (5 bases each). The CDR3 nucleotides read TGTGCCAGCAGCTTGAGGGGTTACACCGGGGAGCTGTTTTTT. Translation gives CASSLRGYTGELFF.